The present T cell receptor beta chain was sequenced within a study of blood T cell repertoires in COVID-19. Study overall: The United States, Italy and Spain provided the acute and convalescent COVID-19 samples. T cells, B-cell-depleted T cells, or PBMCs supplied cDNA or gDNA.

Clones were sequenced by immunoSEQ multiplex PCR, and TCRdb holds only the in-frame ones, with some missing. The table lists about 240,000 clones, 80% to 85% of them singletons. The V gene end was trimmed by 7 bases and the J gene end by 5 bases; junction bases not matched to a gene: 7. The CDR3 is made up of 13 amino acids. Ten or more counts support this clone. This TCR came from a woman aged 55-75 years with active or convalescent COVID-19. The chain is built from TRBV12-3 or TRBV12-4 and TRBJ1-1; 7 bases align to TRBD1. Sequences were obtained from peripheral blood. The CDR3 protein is CASTQGVRTEAFF. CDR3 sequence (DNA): TGTGCCAGCACCCAGGGGGTTAGGACTGAAGCTTTCTTT.